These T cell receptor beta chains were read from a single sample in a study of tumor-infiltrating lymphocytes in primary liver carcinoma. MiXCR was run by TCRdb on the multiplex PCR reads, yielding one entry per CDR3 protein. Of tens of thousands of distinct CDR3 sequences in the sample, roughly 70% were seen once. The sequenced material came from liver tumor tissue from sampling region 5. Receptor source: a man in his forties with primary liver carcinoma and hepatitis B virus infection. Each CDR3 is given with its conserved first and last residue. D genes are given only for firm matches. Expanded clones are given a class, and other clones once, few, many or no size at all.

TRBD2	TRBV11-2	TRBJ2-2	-	TGTGCCAGCAGCTTAGTTTCGCTAGCGGGAACCGGGAAGCTGTTTTTT	CASSLVSLAGTGKLFF
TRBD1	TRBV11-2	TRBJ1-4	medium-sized	TGTGCCAGCAGCTCCCAGGGGGCAAGTAATGAAAAACTGTTTTTT	CASSSQGASNEKLFF
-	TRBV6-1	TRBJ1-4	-	TGTGCCAGCAGTAGGGAAGGGGCGGATGAAAAACTGTTTTTT	CASSREGADEKLFF
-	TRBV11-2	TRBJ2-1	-	TGTGCCAGCAGCTTGGCGGGGAGCTCCTACATTGAGCTGTTCTTC	CASSLAGSSYIELFF
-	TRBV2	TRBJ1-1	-	TGTGCCAGCAGCCTAGGGTGTACTGAAGCTTTCTTT	CASSLGCTEAFF
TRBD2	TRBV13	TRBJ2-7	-	TGTGCCACCAGCCTCCGGGGGGAACAGTACTTC	CATSLRGEQYF
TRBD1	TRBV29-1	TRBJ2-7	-	TGCAGCCTAAGGGACAGAACCTACGAGCAGTACTTC	CSLRDRTYEQYF
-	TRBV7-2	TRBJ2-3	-	TGTGCCAGCAGCTTATCGCAGGGGACCGATACGCAGTATTTT	CASSLSQGTDTQYF
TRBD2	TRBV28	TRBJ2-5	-	TGTGCCAGCAGTCCCTCTAGTGGGTTAGCGGGACAGACCCAGTACTTC	CASSPSSGLAGQTQYF
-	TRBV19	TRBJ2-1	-	TGTGCCAGTAGTAGAGGACTACTGGGCAATGAGCAGTTCTTC	CASSRGLLGNEQFF
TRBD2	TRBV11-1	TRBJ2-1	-	TGTGGCAGCAGCCTGGGACTAGCGGGAGAGGTTGACAATGAGCGGTTCTTC	CGSSLGLAGEVDNERFF
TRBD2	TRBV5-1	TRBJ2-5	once	TGCGCCAGCATCCCCCCAGCGGGAGGATCACAAGAGACCCAGTACTTC	CASIPPAGGSQETQYF
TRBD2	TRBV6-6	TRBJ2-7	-	TGTGCCAACAGTTATGCACTAGCGCGTGGTGTGCAGTACTTC	CANSYALARGVQYF
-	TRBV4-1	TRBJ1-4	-	TGCGCCAGCAGCCGGGCCAGACATGAAAGTCTGTTTTTC	CASSRARHESLFF
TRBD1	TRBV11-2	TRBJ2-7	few	TGTGCCAGCAGCTTATCCACAGGGGGTCGGGGCGAGCAGTACTTC	CASSLSTGGRGEQYF
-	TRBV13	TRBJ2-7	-	TGTGCAAGCAGCTTACTGGGGGAGCAGTACTTC	CASSLLGEQYF
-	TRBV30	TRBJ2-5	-	TGTGCCTGGAGTGGCGGGACAGTGTCGGAGACCCAGTACTTC	CAWSGGTVSETQYF
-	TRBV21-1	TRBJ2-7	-	TGTCCCAGCAGCGAAGTGGTCTATGAGGGGACTAGCGGGAGTCCTAACTACGAGCAGTACTTC	CPSSEVVYEGTSGSPNYEQYF
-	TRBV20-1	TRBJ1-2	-	TGCAGTGTTACGGCCGCAGTCCCCACCAACTATGGCTACTCCTTC	CSVTAAVPTNYGYSF
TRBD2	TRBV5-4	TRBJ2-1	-	TGTGCCAGCAGCGATCGCCTAGCGGAATACAATGAGCAGTTCTTC	CASSDRLAEYNEQFF
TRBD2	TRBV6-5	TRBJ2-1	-	TGTGCCAGCAGCCGGGGACTAGCGGACAATGATCAGTTCTTC	CASSRGLADNDQFF
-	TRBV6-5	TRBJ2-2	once	TGTGTCAGTAGTCTCCGCCCACCTGGAGTGAAGACCGGGGAGCTGTTTTTT	CVSSLRPPGVKTGELFF